This T cell receptor beta chain appears in the sequencing data of a study of T cell repertoires in cytomegalovirus infection. A few counts support this clonotype. Its target is unknown. TCRdb redid the calling of the reads with MiXCR, one entry per CDR3 protein. The table lists hundreds of thousands of distinct CDR3 sequences, about 31% of them singletons, with about an eighth in the top ten. The specimen was cultured CD8+ T cells from PBMCs, collected from culture after CMV antigen stimulation. This clonotype originated in a human donor in good health (CMV status not recorded). Some clones in this sample may be carry-over from other donors' samples.

The DNA of the CDR3 is TGTGCCAGCAGCCGGGGGGGGCCCAATCAGCCCCAGCATTTT. Translating gives CASSRGGPNQPQHF. The chain recombines TRBV7-9 with TRBJ1-5; a possible D gene is TRBD1 (6 bases). Trimming took 5 bases from V and 3 from J, leaving 11 bases between them. The CDR3 contains 14 residues. Per the germline V gene, CDR1 is SEHNR and CDR2 is FQNEAQ (reference sequence).